A selection of T cell receptor beta chains follows, all from one sample in a study of T cell repertoires in cytomegalovirus infection. These receptors have no known antigen. TCRdb passed the reads through MiXCR, listing each CDR3 protein once. In the table there are 700,000 to 850,000 distinct CDR3 sequences, 30% to 35% of which are singletons. The sample consisted of cultured CD8+ T cells from PBMCs, taken from culture after CMV antigen stimulation. These receptors all come from a human donor in good health (CMV status not recorded). Some clones in this sample may be carry-over from other donors' samples. Each CDR3 is given with its conserved first and last residue. A D gene is named only where the DNA matches it firmly. For some rows the clone size is stated as once, few or many, or as a class when expanded; others skip it.

TRBV7-9	few	TRBJ1-1	-	TGTGCCAGCAGCACACCGGGACAGAACACTGAAGCTTTCTTT	CASSTPGQNTEAFF
TRBV7-9	few	TRBJ2-7	TRBD1	TGTGCCAGCAGCTTAAGGGACAGACTCCACGAGCAGTACTTC	CASSLRDRLHEQYF
TRBV7-4	-	TRBJ1-1	TRBD1	TGTGCCAGCAGCTCTACAGGGGGCGACCCTGAAGCTTTCTTT	CASSSTGGDPEAFF
TRBV2	once	TRBJ1-2	-	TGTGCCAGCAGTGAATCCGAGATGGGTTGGGGACCTAACTATGGCTACACCTTC	CASSESEMGWGPNYGYTF
TRBV12-3/TRBV12-4	once	TRBJ2-7	-	TGTGCCACGGCCGATGATCTCTACGAGCAGTACTTC	CATADDLYEQYF
TRBV19	-	TRBJ1-1	-	TGTGCCAGTAGTATCGGGAGAATGCCGGCTTTCTTT	CASSIGRMPAFF
TRBV20-1	-	TRBJ1-6	TRBD1	TGCAGTGCTGCAACCAGGGGGGTAGACTATAATTCACCCCTCCACTTT	CSAATRGVDYNSPLHF
TRBV7-9	few	TRBJ2-1	-	TGTGCCAGCAGCTTAGTGGGGCAGTTCTTC	CASSLVGQFF
TRBV7-3	-	TRBJ2-1	TRBD2	TGTGCCAGCAGCTTTAGCGGGGGGGGCTCCTACAATGGGCAGTTCTTC	CASSFSGGGSYNGQFF
TRBV7-9	few	TRBJ1-1	-	TGTGCCAGCAGCGCTCCGGGGGGGGCTGAAGCTTTCTTT	CASSAPGGAEAFF
TRBV7-9	few	TRBJ2-1	-	TGTGCCAGCAGCTTAGCGGGGAAGATCCGCTCCTACAATGAGCAGTTCTTC	CASSLAGKIRSYNEQFF
TRBV9	-	TRBJ2-5	-	TGTGCCAGCAGCGTAGCTAGAAGTGTCGGGGAGACCCAGTACTTC	CASSVARSVGETQYF
TRBV19	-	TRBJ1-5	TRBD1	TGTGCCAGTAGTATAATGGAGACAGGGGAGTTAGGTCAGCCCCAGCATTTT	CASSIMETGELGQPQHF
TRBV7-2	many	TRBJ1-2	TRBD1	TGTGCCAGCCCCGGGACAGGGGGCGGCTATGGCTACACCTTC	CASPGTGGGYGYTF
TRBV6-6	-	TRBJ1-5	-	TGTGCCAGCAGCCGCGCGACCACATGGGACAATCAGCCCCAGCATTTT	CASSRATTWDNQPQHF
TRBV6-1	few	TRBJ1-1	-	TGTGCCAGCAGTAATAACAGGGCCCTGAACACTGAAGCTTTCTTT	CASSNNRALNTEAFF
TRBV6-1	-	TRBJ2-7	-	TGTGCCACCCGGGTTTATTCCTACGAGCAGTACTTC	CATRVYSYEQYF
TRBV6-6	-	TRBJ1-1	-	TGTGCCAGCAAGCAGGCAGACACAAACACTGAAGCTTTCTTT	CASKQADTNTEAFF
TRBV7-6	many	TRBJ1-2	TRBD1	TGTGCCAGCAGCTCCTCCCCGGGACAGGGACTTAACTATGGCTACACCTTC	CASSSSPGQGLNYGYTF
TRBV29-1	-	TRBJ2-3	-	TGCAGCGTTGAAAAGCGCAGACTCATGCCAGATACGCAGTATTTT	CSVEKRRLMPDTQYF
TRBV6-4	-	TRBJ2-3	TRBD1	TGTGCCAGCAGTGAAAGGCCTTTATCGGGACAGGGCTCAGATACGCAGTATTTT	CASSERPLSGQGSDTQYF
TRBV27	-	TRBJ2-3	-	TGTGCCAGCAAGGAACAGGGTGTTGCCACAGATACGCAGTATTTT	CASKEQGVATDTQYF
TRBV6-2/TRBV6-3	-	TRBJ2-2	-	TGTGCCAGCAGTTACTGGTTTCCAGGCCAGGGCGGGGAGCTGTTTTTT	CASSYWFPGQGGELFF
TRBV7-2	-	TRBJ1-5	-	TGTGCCAGCACGCAGGGTCCTGGCAATCAGCCCCAGCATTTT	CASTQGPGNQPQHF
TRBV19	few	TRBJ1-1	-	TGTGCCAGCCGCCCTGGCCACGCCAACCTCGGGGCTGAAGCTTTCTTT	CASRPGHANLGAEAFF
TRBV10-2	-	TRBJ1-2	-	TGCGCCAGCAGTGAGTCGCGGGGACTCTATGGCTACACCTTC	CASSESRGLYGYTF
TRBV7-9	many	TRBJ2-5	-	TGTGCCAGCAGCTTAGTTCAGGGTCAAGAGACCCAGTACTTC	CASSLVQGQETQYF
TRBV7-6	-	TRBJ2-7	TRBD1	TGTGCCAGCAGCTGGGGACAGGCTTACTACGAGCAGTACTTC	CASSWGQAYYEQYF
TRBV5-1	many	TRBJ2-1	TRBD2	TGCGCCAGCAGCCCAGGGCTAGCGGGAAGAGGGAATGAGCAGTTCTTC	CASSPGLAGRGNEQFF
TRBV27	few	TRBJ1-2	TRBD1	TGTGCCAGCAGTCCTCCGGGACAGCCCTATGGCTACACCTTC	CASSPPGQPYGYTF
TRBV28	few	TRBJ1-6	TRBD1	TGTGCCAGCTGGAGACAGGGGGACGCACCCCTCCACTTT	CASWRQGDAPLHF
TRBV2	-	TRBJ2-1	TRBD1	TGTGCCAGCAGTGAAAAAGGCGGGACAGGGGGCCTTGAGCAGTTCTTC	CASSEKGGTGGLEQFF
TRBV6-1	many	TRBJ2-7	-	TGTGCCAGCAGTGAAAGAGTATTGACAGGCCGCTCCTACGAGCAGTACTTC	CASSERVLTGRSYEQYF
TRBV7-9	few	TRBJ1-4	-	TGTGCCAGCAGCCCCATGGGGAGAATTCCTATGAAAAAACTGTTTTTT	CASSPMGRIPMKKLFF
TRBV12-3/TRBV12-4	few	TRBJ2-1	TRBD2	TGTGCCAGCAGTTTTGCTCGAGCGGGGGTTTACAATGAGCAGTTCTTC	CASSFARAGVYNEQFF
TRBV15	-	TRBJ2-4	-	TGTGCCACCAGCAGAGATCCGCCTAACTTC	CATSRDPPNF
TRBV28	-	TRBJ1-1	TRBD1	TGTGCCAGCAGTTTCCCCGACAGGGGGAACACTGAAGCTTTCTTT	CASSFPDRGNTEAFF
TRBV29-1	-	TRBJ2-7	-	TGCAGCGCTCCCGGGCCCCGAGTAGGCGAGCAGTACTTC	CSAPGPRVGEQYF
TRBV29-1	-	TRBJ1-2	TRBD1	TGCAGCGTTTCGACTGGACAGGCTATATATGGCTACACCTTC	CSVSTGQAIYGYTF
TRBV20-1	-	TRBJ1-1	-	TGCAGTGCTAGAGATTATCATAGGAACACTGAAGCTTTCTTT	CSARDYHRNTEAFF
TRBV24-1	-	TRBJ2-1	TRBD2	TGTGCCACCAGTGATACTAGGACTAGCGGGGGACTAACCGACTACAATGAGCAGTTCTTC	CATSDTRTSGGLTDYNEQFF
TRBV27	few	TRBJ2-1	-	TGTGCCAGCAGCCATCCGGGACGACAAGTCTTGAGGGAGCAGTTCTTC	CASSHPGRQVLREQFF
TRBV29-1	-	TRBJ1-1	-	TGCAGCGTTCACAGGGCGACAATAGATGAAGCTTTCTTT	CSVHRATIDEAFF
TRBV7-6	many	TRBJ2-1	TRBD2	TGTGCCAGCAGCCCCATCGCGGGGGGGCCAGATGAGCAGTTCTTC	CASSPIAGGPDEQFF
TRBV7-9	many	TRBJ1-5	-	TGTGCCAGCAGCTTAGTCCCGGGGGTAAATCAGCCCCAGCATTTT	CASSLVPGVNQPQHF
TRBV6-5	few	TRBJ2-3	TRBD1	TGTGCCAGCAGTTTCTCAATGGGGACAGGATTGCCGATCACAGATACGCAGTATTTT	CASSFSMGTGLPITDTQYF
TRBV19	-	TRBJ2-1	-	TGTGCCAGTGGGGGTGACAGGAGAAGCTACAATGAGCAGTTCTTC	CASGGDRRSYNEQFF
TRBV7-2	-	TRBJ1-1	-	TGTGCCAGCAGCTCTATGGGCGCCCGGGGTGTCGCTGAAGCTTTCTTT	CASSSMGARGVAEAFF
TRBV27	few	TRBJ2-5	-	TGTGCCAGCAGTGCCGGACGGGAGTACCAAGAGACCCAGTACTTC	CASSAGREYQETQYF
TRBV27	-	TRBJ2-2	TRBD1	TGTGCCAGCAGTTTACGGGGACAGGGGGACACCGGGGAGCTGTTTTTT	CASSLRGQGDTGELFF